What follows is one T cell receptor beta chain and its context. Its antigen is not known. The entry originates in a study of shared clonotypes between healthy human individuals. Study-wide results and limits: As a rule, naive subsets had a larger estimated richness than memory subsets. Unshared clonotypes carried lower generation probabilities than those common to all four donors.

Germline V CDR1 and CDR2: KGHSH, LQKENI. The CDR3 has 13 amino acids. The V end was cut by 1 base, the J end by 6 bases, with 7 bases between. It was at deep level that the assay was run. The data were produced by immunoSEQ multiplex PCR, yet TCRdb's version contains in-frame clones alone and is incomplete. The sample includes around 510,000 clones, about 96% seen only once; the top ten take 0.05% to 0.07%. The sequencing sample was made of naive CD4+ T cells sorted from blood. Specified subset: CD45RA+ positively selected. The TCR was taken from a woman aged 30 to 39 in good health. This chain links TRBV18 with TRBJ2-1; no clear D. CDR3 loop: CASSPRTANEQFF. The CDR3 region has the DNA TGTGCCAGCTCACCACGGACCGCCAATGAGCAGTTCTTC. Full variable domain (missing parts from reference TRBV18 and TRBJ2-1): NAGVMQNPRHLVRRRGQEARLRCSPMKGHSHVYWYRQLPEEGLKFMVYLQKENIIDESGMPKERFSAEFPKEGPSILRIQQVVRGDSAAYFCASSPRTANEQFFGPGTRLTVL.